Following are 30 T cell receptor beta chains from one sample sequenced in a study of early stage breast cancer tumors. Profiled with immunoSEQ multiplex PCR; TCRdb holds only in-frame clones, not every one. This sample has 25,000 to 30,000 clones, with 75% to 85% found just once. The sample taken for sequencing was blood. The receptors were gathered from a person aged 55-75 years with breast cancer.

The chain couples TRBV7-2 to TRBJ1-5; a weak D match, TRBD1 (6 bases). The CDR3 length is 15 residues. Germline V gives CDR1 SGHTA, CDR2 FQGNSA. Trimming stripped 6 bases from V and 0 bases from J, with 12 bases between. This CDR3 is CASSSQGTSNQPQHF. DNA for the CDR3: TGTGCCAGCAGTTCACAGGGAACTAGCAATCAGCCCCAGCATTTT.

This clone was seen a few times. The CDR3 reads CASSRQGNNYEQYF. CDR3 bases: TGTGCCAGCAGTCGACAGGGGAACAACTACGAGCAGTACTTC. The chain joins TRBV6-1 to TRBJ2-7, with 8 bases fitting TRBD1. The CDR3 contains 14 residues. From germline, CDR1 is MNHNS and CDR2 SASEGT. The V gene end was trimmed by 5 bases and the J gene end by 3 bases; junction bases not matched to a gene: 6.

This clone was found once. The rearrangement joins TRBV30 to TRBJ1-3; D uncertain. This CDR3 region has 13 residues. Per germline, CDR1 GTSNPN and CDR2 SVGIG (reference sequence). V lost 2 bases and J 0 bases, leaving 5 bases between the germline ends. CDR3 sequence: CAWSRVSGNTIYF. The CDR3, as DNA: TGTGCCTGGAGTCGGGTCTCTGGAAACACCATATATTTT.

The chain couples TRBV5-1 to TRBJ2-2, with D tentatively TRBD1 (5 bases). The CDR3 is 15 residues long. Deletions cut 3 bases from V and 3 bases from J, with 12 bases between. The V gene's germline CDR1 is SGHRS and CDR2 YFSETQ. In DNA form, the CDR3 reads TGCGCCAGCAGCTCCCAGGGAATGCACACCGGGGAGCTGTTTTTT. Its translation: CASSSQGMHTGELFF.

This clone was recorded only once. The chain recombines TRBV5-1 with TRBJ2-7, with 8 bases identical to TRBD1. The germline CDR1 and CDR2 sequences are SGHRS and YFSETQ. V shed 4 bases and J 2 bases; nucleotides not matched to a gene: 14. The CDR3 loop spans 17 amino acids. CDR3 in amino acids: CASSAGLRTGTAYEQYF. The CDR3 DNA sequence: TGCGCCAGCAGCGCGGGCCTTCGGACAGGGACCGCCTACGAGCAGTACTTC.

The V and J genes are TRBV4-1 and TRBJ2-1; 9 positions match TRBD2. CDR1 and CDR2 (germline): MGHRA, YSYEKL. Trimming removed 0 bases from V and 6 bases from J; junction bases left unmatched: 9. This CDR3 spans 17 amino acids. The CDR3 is CASSQDPIAGVLNEQFF. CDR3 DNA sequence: TGCGCCAGCAGCCAAGACCCGATAGCGGGAGTTCTCAATGAGCAGTTCTTC.

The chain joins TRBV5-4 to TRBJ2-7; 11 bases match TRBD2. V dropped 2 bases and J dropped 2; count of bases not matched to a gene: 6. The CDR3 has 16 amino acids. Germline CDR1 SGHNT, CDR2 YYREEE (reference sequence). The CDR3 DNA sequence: TGTGCCAGCAGCTTTGGGACTAGCGGAGTCGCCTACGAGCAGTACTTC. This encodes CASSFGTSGVAYEQYF.

CDR3 DNA sequence: TGCAGCGTTGAAATCGGGGGAACTGGGGCCAACGTCCTGACTTTC. It codes for CSVEIGGTGANVLTF. The chain is built from TRBV29-1 and TRBJ2-6, with D perhaps TRBD2 (6 bases). V shed 2 bases and J shed 2 bases, with 10 bases lying between them. The CDR3 extends over 15 amino acids. In germline, CDR1 is SQVTM, CDR2 ANQGSEA.

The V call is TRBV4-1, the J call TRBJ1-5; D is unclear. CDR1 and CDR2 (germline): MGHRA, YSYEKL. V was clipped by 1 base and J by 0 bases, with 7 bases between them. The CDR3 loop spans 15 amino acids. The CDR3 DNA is TGCGCCAGCAGCCAAGGTGAAGCTAGCAATCAGCCCCAGCATTTT. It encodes CASSQGEASNQPQHF.

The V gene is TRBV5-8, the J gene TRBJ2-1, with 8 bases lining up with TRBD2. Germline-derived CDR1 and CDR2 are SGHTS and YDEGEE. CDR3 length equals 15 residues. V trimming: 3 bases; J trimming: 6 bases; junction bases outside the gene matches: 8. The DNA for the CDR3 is TGTGCCAGCAGCTCCCCCCGGGAGGGTATCAATGAGCAGTTCTTC. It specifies CASSSPREGINEQFF.

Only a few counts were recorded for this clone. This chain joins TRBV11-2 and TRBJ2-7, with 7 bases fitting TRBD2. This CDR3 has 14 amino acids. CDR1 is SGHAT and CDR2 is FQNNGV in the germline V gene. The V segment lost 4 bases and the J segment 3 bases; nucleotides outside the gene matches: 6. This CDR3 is CASSSPGRDYEQYF. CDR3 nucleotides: TGTGCCAGCAGCTCCCCAGGGAGGGACTACGAGCAGTACTTC.

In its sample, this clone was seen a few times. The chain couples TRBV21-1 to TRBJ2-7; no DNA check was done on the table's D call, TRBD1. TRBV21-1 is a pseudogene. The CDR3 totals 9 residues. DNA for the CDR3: TGTGCCAGCAGCCGACACGTTCAATTC. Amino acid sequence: CASSRHVQF.

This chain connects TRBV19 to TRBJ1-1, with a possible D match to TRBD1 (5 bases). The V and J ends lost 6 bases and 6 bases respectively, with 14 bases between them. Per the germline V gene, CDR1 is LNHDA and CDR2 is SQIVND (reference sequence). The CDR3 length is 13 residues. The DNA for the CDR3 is TGTGCCAGTAGGAGGGACTTAGTCGCTGAAGCTTTCTTT. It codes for CASRRDLVAEAFF.

CDR3 sequence (DNA): TGTGCCAGCAGTTACTCGACTCTCCCAGACTTGGATGGCTACACCTTC. This codes for CASSYSTLPDLDGYTF. This chain connects TRBV6-5 to TRBJ1-2; no firm D call. The V and J ends lost 0 bases and 6 bases respectively, with 17 bases between them. The CDR3 spans 16 residues. Germline V gives CDR1 MNHEY, CDR2 SVGAGI.

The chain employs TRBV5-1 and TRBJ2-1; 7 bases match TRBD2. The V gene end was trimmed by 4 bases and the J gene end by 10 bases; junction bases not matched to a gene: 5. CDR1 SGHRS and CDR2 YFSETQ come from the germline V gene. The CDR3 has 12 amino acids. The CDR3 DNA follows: TGCGCCAGCAGCCTTATAGCGGGCGAGCAGTTCTTC. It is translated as CASSLIAGEQFF.

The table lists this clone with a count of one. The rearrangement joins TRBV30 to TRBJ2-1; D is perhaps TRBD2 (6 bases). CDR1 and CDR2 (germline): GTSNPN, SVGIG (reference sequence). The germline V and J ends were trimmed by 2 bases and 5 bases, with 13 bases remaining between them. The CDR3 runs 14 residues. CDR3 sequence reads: CAWSRSGAHNEQFF. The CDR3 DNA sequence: TGTGCCTGGAGTCGTAGCGGAGCTCACAATGAGCAGTTCTTC.

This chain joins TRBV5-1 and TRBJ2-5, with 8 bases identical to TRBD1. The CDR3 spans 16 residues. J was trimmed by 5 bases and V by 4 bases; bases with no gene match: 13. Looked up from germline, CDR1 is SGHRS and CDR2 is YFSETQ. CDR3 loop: CASSTAPGGAGETQYF. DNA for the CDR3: TGCGCCAGCAGCACGGCTCCAGGGGGCGCGGGGGAGACCCAGTACTTC.

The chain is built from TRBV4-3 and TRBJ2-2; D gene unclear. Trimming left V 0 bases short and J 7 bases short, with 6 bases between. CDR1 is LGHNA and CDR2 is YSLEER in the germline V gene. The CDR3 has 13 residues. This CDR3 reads CASSQDRGGELFF. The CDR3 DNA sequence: TGCGCCAGCAGCCAAGATCGCGGCGGGGAGCTGTTTTTT.

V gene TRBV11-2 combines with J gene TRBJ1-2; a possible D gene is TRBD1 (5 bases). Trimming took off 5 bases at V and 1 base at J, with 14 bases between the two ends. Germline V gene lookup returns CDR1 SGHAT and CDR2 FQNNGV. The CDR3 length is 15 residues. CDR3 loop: CASSPTTDFNYGYTF. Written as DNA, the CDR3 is TGTGCCAGCAGCCCCACGACAGACTTTAACTATGGCTACACCTTC. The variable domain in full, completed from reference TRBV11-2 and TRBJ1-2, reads EAGVAQSPRYKIIEKRQSVAFWCNPISGHATLYWYQQILGQGPKLLIQFQNNGVVDDSQLPKDRFSAERLKGVDSTLKIQPAKLEDSAVYLCASSPTTDFNYGYTFGSGTRLTVV.

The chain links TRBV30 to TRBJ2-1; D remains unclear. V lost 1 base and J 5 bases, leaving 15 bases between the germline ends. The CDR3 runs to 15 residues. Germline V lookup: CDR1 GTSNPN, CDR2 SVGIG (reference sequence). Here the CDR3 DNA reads TGTGCCTGGAGTGCCCTTGGGCCGCAGGACAATGAGCAGTTCTTC. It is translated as CAWSALGPQDNEQFF. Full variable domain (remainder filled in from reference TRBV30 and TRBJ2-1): SQTIHQWPATLVQPVGSPLSLECTVEGTSNPNLYWYRQAAGRGLQLLFYSVGIGQISSEVPQNLSASRPQDRQFILSSKKLLLSDSGFYLCAWSALGPQDNEQFFGPGTRLTVL.

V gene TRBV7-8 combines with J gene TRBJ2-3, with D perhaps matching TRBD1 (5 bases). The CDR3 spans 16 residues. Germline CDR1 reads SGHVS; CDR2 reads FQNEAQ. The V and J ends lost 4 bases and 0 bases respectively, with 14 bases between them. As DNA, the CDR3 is TGTGCCAGCAGCTCCCAGGGCCGCCCCAGCACAGATACGCAGTATTTT. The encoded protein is CASSSQGRPSTDTQYF.

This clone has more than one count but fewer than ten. The CDR3, as DNA: TGTGCCAGCAGCTTAGGGACTAGCGGGAACTATGAGCAGTTCTTC. Translating it yields CASSLGTSGNYEQFF. The V gene is TRBV5-5, the J gene TRBJ2-1; TRBD2 aligns across 13 bases. CDR1 SGHKS and CDR2 YYEKEE come from the germline V gene (reference sequence). The CDR3 runs to 15 residues. Trimming took 2 bases from V and 8 from J; bases not matched to a gene: 4.

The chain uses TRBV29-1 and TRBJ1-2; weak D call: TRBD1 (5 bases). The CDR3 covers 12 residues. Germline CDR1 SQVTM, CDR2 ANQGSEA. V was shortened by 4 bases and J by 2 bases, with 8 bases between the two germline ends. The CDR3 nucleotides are TGCAGCGTTGTCCCAGGGAACTATGGCTACACCTTC. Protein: CSVVPGNYGYTF.

The CDR3 sequence: CAWTGGGEYYEQYF. The CDR3 DNA reads TGTGCCTGGACAGGCGGCGGGGAATACTACGAGCAGTACTTC. The V call is TRBV30, the J call TRBJ2-7; a possible D gene is TRBD2 (6 bases). The ends were cut back, 4 bases at V and 3 bases at J, with 16 bases in the middle. Germline-derived CDR1 and CDR2 are GTSNPN and SVGIG (reference sequence). The CDR3 has 14 amino acids.

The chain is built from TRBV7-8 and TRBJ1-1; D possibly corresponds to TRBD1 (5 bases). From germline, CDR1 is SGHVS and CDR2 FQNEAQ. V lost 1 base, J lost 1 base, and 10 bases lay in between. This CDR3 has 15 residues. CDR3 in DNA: TGTGCCAGCAGCTTAGTTAGGACATCGAACACTGAAGCTTTCTTT. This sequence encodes CASSLVRTSNTEAFF.

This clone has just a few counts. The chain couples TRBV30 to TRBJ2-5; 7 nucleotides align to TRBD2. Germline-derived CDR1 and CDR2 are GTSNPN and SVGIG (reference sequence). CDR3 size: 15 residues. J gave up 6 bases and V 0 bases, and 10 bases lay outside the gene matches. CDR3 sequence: CAWSVPPSGEKTQYF. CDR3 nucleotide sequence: TGTGCCTGGAGTGTACCTCCTAGCGGTGAAAAGACCCAGTACTTC.

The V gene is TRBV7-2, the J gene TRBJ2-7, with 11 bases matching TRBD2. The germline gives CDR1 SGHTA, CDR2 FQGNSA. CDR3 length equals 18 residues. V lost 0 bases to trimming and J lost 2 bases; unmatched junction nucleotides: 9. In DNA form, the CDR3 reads TGTGCCAGCAGCTTAGCGGTCCTAGCGGGAGGCCTCGCCTACGAGCAGTACTTC. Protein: CASSLAVLAGGLAYEQYF.

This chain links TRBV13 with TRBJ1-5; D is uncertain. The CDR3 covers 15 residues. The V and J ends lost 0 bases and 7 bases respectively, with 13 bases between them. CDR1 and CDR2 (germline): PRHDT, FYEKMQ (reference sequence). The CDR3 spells CASSLGGLMRQPQHF. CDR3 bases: TGTGCCAGCAGCTTAGGTGGCCTTATGAGGCAGCCCCAGCATTTT.

CDR3 coding DNA: TGTGCCAGCAGTTACCTCTACGAGCAGTACTTC. Translating it yields CASSYLYEQYF. The rearrangement joins TRBV6-5 to TRBJ2-7; D gene ambiguous. Per the germline V gene, CDR1 is MNHEY and CDR2 is SVGAGI. This CDR3 comprises 11 residues. V lost 2 bases and J 3 bases, leaving 2 bases between the germline ends.

The CDR3 region has the DNA TGTGCCAGCACCCTGGCAGGAGGTAGTGCAGATACGCAGTATTTT. This gives the protein CASTLAGGSADTQYF. J is TRBJ2-3 and V is TRBV9; D may be TRBD2 (5 bases). Germline-derived CDR1 and CDR2 are SGDLS and YYNGEE. This CDR3 spans 15 amino acids. Trimming stripped 6 bases from V and 4 bases from J, with 18 bases between. The full variable domain, rest sourced from reference TRBV9 and TRBJ2-3, is DSGVTQTPKHLITATGQRVTLRCSPRSGDLSVYWYQQSLDQGLQFLIQYYNGEERAKGNILERFSAQQFPDLHSELNLSSLELGDSALYFCASTLAGGSADTQYFGPGTRLTVL.